The clone carrying this T cell receptor (beta chain) was observed at least ten times. Its antigen is as yet unknown. The germline V gene encodes CDR1 KGHDR and CDR2 SFDVKD. V dropped 3 bases and J dropped 4 bases, with 15 bases sitting between them. This CDR3 is built from 15 residues. Library preparation (for TCRbeta) was performed with unique molecular identifiers. One entry per CDR3 protein results from TCRdb running MiXCR on the PCR reads. In the table there are hundreds of thousands of distinct CDR3 sequences, roughly 7.8% of which are singletons. This sample was included in a study of T-cell reconstitution after alpha-beta-depleted transplantation in children. Study observations and caveats: Expanded clones from the graft, numbering several hundred, reportedly supplied alpha-beta T cells about two months after transplant. One year after transplant, T-cell counts and diversity came mostly from newly produced T cells. Elevated TCRbeta diversity at day 60 was traced, in some patients, to surviving recipient T cells and thymic progenitors.

The receptor's source is a female patient aged 2-10 years who had a stem cell transplant for Fanconi anemia, so the T cells may come from the graft donor. The V and J genes are TRBV24-1 and TRBJ2-7; D perhaps matches TRBD1 (6 bases). The sample here was peripheral blood, taken 360 days after TCRalphabeta/CD19-depleted stem cell transplant. The CDR3 DNA follows: TGTGCCACCAGTGATCCCCGGACAGCCCCTTACGAGCAGTACTTC. Translating gives CATSDPRTAPYEQYF.